Each of the 4 T cell receptor beta chains below was sequenced from the same sample in a study of cytomegalovirus exposure and HLA in healthy donors. PCR used 60 Vbeta primers and 13 Jbeta primers. Repertoires were generated with immunoSEQ multiplex PCR, while TCRdb's copy carries only in-frame clones and drops some. The table includes roughly 200,000 clones, under 70% detected once. The material sequenced was PBMCs. The receptor source for this set is a man between 35 and 55 years old in good health and CMV-seropositive.

The genes are TRBV5-1 and TRBJ2-5, with TRBD1 matching over 9 bases. Germline V gene lookup returns CDR1 SGHRS and CDR2 YFSETQ. This CDR3 comprises 15 residues. The ends lost 4 bases at V and 5 bases at J; junction bases unmatched: 9. The CDR3 DNA follows: TGCGCCAGCAGCGGGGGACAGGGCGCAGGGGAGACCCAGTACTTC. Amino acid sequence: CASSGGQGAGETQYF.

The chain carries TRBV5-1 and TRBJ1-3, with D uncertain. The germline CDR1 and CDR2 sequences are SGHRS and YFSETQ. There are 14 residues in the CDR3. V shed 0 bases and J shed 4 bases, with 8 bases lying between them. CDR3 nucleotide sequence: TGCGCCAGCAGCTTGGGGGCAGAAGGAAACACCATATATTTT. This sequence encodes CASSLGAEGNTIYF.

The rearrangement links TRBV28 to TRBJ2-7; tentatively, D is TRBD2 (6 bases). Trimming pared 2 bases from V and 2 bases from J, leaving 10 bases between. Germline values: CDR1 MDHEN, CDR2 SYDVKM. The CDR3 is 14 residues long. The DNA for the CDR3 is TGTGCCAGCAGTTTACAGGGAGGCACCTACGAGCAGTACTTC. It yields the protein CASSLQGGTYEQYF.

The V and J genes are TRBV9 and TRBJ2-3; D possibly corresponds to TRBD1 (6 bases). Trimming stripped 1 base from V and 2 bases from J, with 11 bases between. The length of the CDR3 is 15 residues. Germline-derived CDR1 and CDR2 are SGDLS and YYNGEE. CDR3 sequence reads: CASSVSGAATDTQYF. The CDR3 DNA is TGTGCCAGCAGCGTATCAGGGGCGGCCACAGATACGCAGTATTTT.